The text below deals with one T cell receptor beta chain. Together with a sample-barcoded 5' primer, a J-beta primer mix was included in a second PCR lasting about 7 to 11 cycles. Using its own MiXCR run on the 5' RACE reads, TCRdb lists one record per CDR3 protein. The sample shows hundreds of thousands of distinct CDR3 sequences, approximately 49% of them seen only once. The sample belongs to a study of blood T cells in healthy people across ages. The clonotype was recovered from a man aged 25 to 40 in good health. Sample: blood.

CDR3 DNA sequence: TGCGCCAGCAGCCTGGTACCCCAGTCCTATGGCTACACCTTC. Its protein is CASSLVPQSYGYTF. This sequence joins TRBV5-1 and TRBJ1-2; D gene unclear. The CDR3 totals 14 residues. Germline V lookup: CDR1 SGHRS, CDR2 YFSETQ. Trimming pared 4 bases from V and 4 bases from J, leaving 14 bases between.